Below, one T cell receptor (beta chain) is given with its context. The Seattle site enrolled patients during active infection and followed them longitudinally. Original handling: Quantification of nucleated cells was approximated via reference gene primer amplification. TCRdb keeps only in-frame clones here, not all; method: immunoSEQ multiplex PCR. D and trimming come from the DNA, and the V and J calls and clone size come from that table. The sample contains hundreds of thousands of clones, roughly 82% of which appear only once. CDR3 length: 14 residues. CDR1 is SGHRS and CDR2 is YFSETQ in the germline V gene. The V gene end was trimmed by 4 bases and the J gene end by 0 bases; junction bases not matched to a gene: 4. This entry comes from a study of blood T cell repertoires in COVID-19.

The genes are TRBV5-1 and TRBJ2-7, with 7 bases aligning to TRBD2. The origin of this receptor is a woman older than 75 with COVID-19, enrolled during active disease. The specimen was peripheral blood. CDR3 DNA sequence: TGCGCCAGCAGCCGGGACTACTACTCCTACGAGCAGTACTTC. Its translation: CASSRDYYSYEQYF.